These 28 T cell receptor beta chains came from one sample sequenced in a study of blood T cells in healthy people across ages. Then a second PCR, running roughly 7 to 12 cycles, was carried out with a sample-barcoded 5' primer and a J-beta primer mix. TCRdb re-analysed the 5' RACE reads in MiXCR, keeping a single row per CDR3 protein. This table holds around 800,000 distinct CDR3 sequences, 55% to 65% found once. The sample consisted of blood. These receptors were taken from a man younger than 45 in good health.

As concerns this clonotype: Germline and junction disagree at one end, which may indicate a read error. This chain uses TRBV7-2 with TRBJ2-3; D might be TRBD2 (6 bases). CDR3 length: 18 residues. CDR1 and CDR2 (germline): SGHTA, FQGNSA. CDR3 in amino acids: CVSSHKVGGPQRTDTQYF. The CDR3 DNA follows: TGTGTCAGCAGCCACAAGGTGGGGGGACCGCAGCGAACAGATACGCAGTATTTT.

CDR3 loop: CSVGTSRRWIEFF. The CDR3 region has the DNA TGCAGCGTTGGGACTTCGAGGAGATGGATTGAGTTCTTC. The chain recombines TRBV29-1 with TRBJ2-1; D is perhaps TRBD2 (5 bases). Germline lookup yields CDR1 SQVTM and CDR2 ANQGSEA. The CDR3 contains 13 residues. V lost 4 bases, J lost 14 bases, and 21 bases lay in between.

This rearrangement joins TRBV4-2 to TRBJ1-2, with unresolved D. Deletions cut 6 bases from V and 6 bases from J, with 11 bases between. This CDR3 is 12 amino acids long. Looked up from germline, CDR1 is LGHNA and CDR2 is YNFKEQ. This chain's CDR3 is CASRDGTDGYTF. In DNA form, the CDR3 reads TGTGCCAGCAGGGACGGAACAGATGGCTACACCTTC.

This clonotype was seen a handful of times. The chain links TRBV4-3 to TRBJ2-5, with D possibly matching TRBD2 (5 bases). Between the trimmed V and J ends, which lost 2 bases and 1 base, there was a span of 11 bases. Germline lookup yields CDR1 LGHNA and CDR2 YSLEER. There are 15 residues in the CDR3. The CDR3 sequence: CASSQSGLIQETQYF. The CDR3 DNA is TGCGCCAGCAGCCAAAGCGGACTCATCCAAGAGACCCAGTACTTC.

This clonotype was recorded many times. The CDR3 nucleotides are TGTGCCAGCAGCTTATCTCAGGCCCAGTACTTC. Residues: CASSLSQAQYF. The chain has TRBV7-2 and TRBJ2-5, with D unclear. V shed 2 bases and J shed 9 bases, with 7 bases lying between them. The CDR3 totals 11 residues. Germline assignment: CDR1 SGHTA and CDR2 FQGNSA. The entire variable domain, with the rest obtained from reference TRBV7-2 and TRBJ2-5, is as follows: GAGVSQSPSNKVTEKGKDVELRCDPISGHTALYWYRQSLGQGLEFLIYFQGNSAPDKSGLPSDRFSAERTGGSVSTLTIQRTQQEDSAVYLCASSLSQAQYFGPGTRLLVL.

The gene calls are TRBV25-1 and TRBJ1-4; 10 nucleotides match TRBD1. V trimming: 4 bases; J trimming: 11 bases; junction bases outside the gene matches: 4. Looked up from germline, CDR1 is MGHDK and CDR2 is SYGVNS. This CDR3 has 13 amino acids. For the CDR3, the DNA is TGTGCCAGCAGTGGAGGGACAGGGGACAAACTGTTTTTT. It is translated as CASSGGTGDKLFF.

The DNA of the CDR3 is TGTGCCAGCAGATCGGACAGATATAGCAATCAGCCCCAGCATTTT. Its translation is CASRSDRYSNQPQHF. V is TRBV27 and J is TRBJ1-5; a weak D match, TRBD1 (6 bases). CDR3 size: 15 residues. CDR1 is MNHEY, CDR2 SMNVEV, per germline (reference sequence). V was clipped by 6 bases and J by 0 bases, with 12 bases between them.

This clonotype has a handful of counts. This chain connects TRBV7-3 to TRBJ2-1; D gene uncertain. V shed 0 bases and J shed 7 bases, with 7 bases lying between them. The CDR3 is 13 amino acids. Germline values: CDR1 SGHTA, CDR2 FQGTGA. The CDR3 coding sequence is TGTGCCAGCAGCTTAACGGTCGGTAATGAGCAGTTCTTC. It translates to CASSLTVGNEQFF.

The sample holds one count of this clonotype. This chain joins TRBV25-1 and TRBJ2-4; the D is unclear. The CDR3 totals 11 residues. CDR1 is MGHDK, CDR2 SYGVNS, per germline. V was shortened by 5 bases and J by 13 bases, with 12 bases between the two germline ends. CDR3 sequence (DNA): TGTGCCAGCAGTAGTGTCTACGTGCAGTACTTC. Its translation is CASSSVYVQYF.

V and J are TRBV11-3 and TRBJ2-1; 12 bases are shared with TRBD2. Germline V lookup: CDR1 SGHNT, CDR2 YENEEA. Trimming at V came to 5 bases and at J to 5 bases, leaving 7 bases not matched to a gene. The CDR3 runs to 16 residues. The CDR3 reads CASSKRLAGANNEQFF. The CDR3 region has the DNA TGTGCCAGCAGCAAAAGACTAGCGGGGGCCAACAATGAGCAGTTCTTC. Supplemented by reference TRBV11-3 and TRBJ2-1, the full variable domain reads EAGVVQSPRYKIIEKKQPVAFWCNPISGHNTLYWYLQNLGQGPELLIRYENEEAVDDSQLPKDRFSAERLKGVDSTLKIQPAELGDSAVYLCASSKRLAGANNEQFFGPGTRLTVL.

The V call is TRBV27, the J call TRBJ2-6; perhaps TRBD1 as D (6 bases). V lost 3 bases and J 0 bases, leaving 15 bases between the germline ends. CDR1 and CDR2 (germline): MNHEY, SMNVEV (reference sequence). The CDR3 is made up of 18 amino acids. The DNA of the CDR3 is TGTGCCAGCAGTTTGATTATGGGACACACCTCTGGGGCCAACGTCCTGACTTTC. It translates to CASSLIMGHTSGANVLTF. Full variable domain (outside the CDR3, taken from reference TRBV27 and TRBJ2-6): EAQVTQNPRYLITVTGKKLTVTCSQNMNHEYMSWYRQDPGLGLRQIYYSMNVEVTDKGDVPEGYKVSRKEKRNFPLILESPSPNQTSLYFCASSLIMGHTSGANVLTFGAGSRLTVL.

The genes are TRBV20-1 and TRBJ2-3; 15 bases are shared with TRBD2. This CDR3 contains 17 residues. Germline CDR1 reads DFQATT; CDR2 reads SNEGSKA (reference sequence). Trimming removed 3 bases from V and 2 bases from J; junction bases left unmatched: 6. CDR3 protein: CSARRTSGGEYTDTQYF. The CDR3 DNA is TGCAGTGCTAGGCGGACTAGCGGGGGGGAATACACAGATACGCAGTATTTT.

The gene calls are TRBV29-1 and TRBJ2-3, with 9 positions matching TRBD1. V was pared by 3 bases and J by 5 bases, with 6 bases of the junction left unmatched. The CDR3 length is 14 residues. The germline V gene has CDR1 SQVTM and CDR2 ANQGSEA. CDR3 region: CSVEIGTGIDTQYF. In nucleotides, the CDR3 is TGCAGCGTTGAGATTGGGACAGGGATAGATACGCAGTATTTT.

This rearrangement joins TRBV6-5 to TRBJ2-7; 10 nucleotides agree with TRBD1. The J call may be in error: the DNA end matches TRBJ2-5 better. CDR1 is MNHEY, CDR2 SVGAGI, per germline. CDR3 length equals 18 residues. This chain's CDR3 is CASSYSGTGAETQETQYF. The CDR3 DNA reads as TGTGCCAGCAGTTACTCGGGGACAGGGGCCGAAACTCAAGAGACCCAGTACTTC.

This clonotype was counted only a few times. The rearrangement links TRBV29-1 to TRBJ2-7; 10 bases line up with TRBD1. The V segment lost 5 bases and the J segment 3 bases; nucleotides outside the gene matches: 7. Per germline, CDR1 SQVTM and CDR2 ANQGSEA. The CDR3 consists of 14 residues. The chain's CDR3 is CSVLPGQGGYEQYF. In DNA form, the CDR3 reads TGCAGCGTTCTTCCAGGACAGGGGGGCTACGAGCAGTACTTC.

This clonotype appeared a few times. V gene TRBV5-1 combines with J gene TRBJ1-1; a weak D match, TRBD1 (5 bases). CDR3 length equals 14 residues. With 1 base removed from V and 6 bases from J, the gap between germline ends came to 13 bases. Germline-derived CDR1 and CDR2 are SGHRS and YFSETQ. The CDR3 spells CASSLRFDSSEAFF. CDR3 in DNA: TGCGCCAGCAGCTTGAGATTTGACAGTTCTGAAGCTTTCTTT.

The genes are TRBV7-2 and TRBJ2-1; 7 bases map to TRBD2. Germline values: CDR1 SGHTA, CDR2 FQGNSA. V shed 5 bases, J shed 7 bases, and the junction held 11 bases outside the gene matches. The CDR3 consists of 15 residues. The CDR3 nucleotides read TGTGCCAGCAGCGCCGGCGGGGGTAATTGGAATGAGCAGTTCTTC. This gives the protein CASSAGGGNWNEQFF. Drawing the rest from reference TRBV7-2 and TRBJ2-1, the complete variable domain is GAGVSQSPSNKVTEKGKDVELRCDPISGHTALYWYRQSLGQGLEFLIYFQGNSAPDKSGLPSDRFSAERTGGSVSTLTIQRTQQEDSAVYLCASSAGGGNWNEQFFGPGTRLTVL.

This chain connects TRBV4-3 to TRBJ2-6, with D perhaps TRBD1 (5 bases). The germline V and J ends were trimmed by 0 bases and 0 bases, with 15 bases remaining between them. Looked up from germline, CDR1 is LGHNA and CDR2 is YSLEER. The length of the CDR3 is 19 residues. The CDR3 bases are TGCGCCAGCAGCCAAGATACGCAGGGATTAAGCTCTGGGGCCAACGTCCTGACTTTC. Translated: CASSQDTQGLSSGANVLTF.

The chain joins TRBV12-3 or TRBV12-4 to TRBJ1-2; TRBD1 aligns across 8 bases. V was clipped by 4 bases and J by 10 bases; unmatched bases: 8. The CDR3 runs 13 residues. Written as DNA, the CDR3 is TGTGCCAGCAGTTCTCAGGGGGCGGGTGACTACACCTTC. Translating it yields CASSSQGAGDYTF.

The chain combines TRBV5-1 with TRBJ2-7, with D tentatively TRBD1 or TRBD2 (6 bases each). Germline CDR1 SGHRS, CDR2 YFSETQ. V dropped 0 bases and J dropped 0 bases, with 10 bases sitting between them. This CDR3 is built from 15 residues. This CDR3 is CASSLDGGRSYEQYF. CDR3 coding DNA: TGCGCCAGCAGCTTGGACGGGGGCCGCTCCTACGAGCAGTACTTC.

This clonotype was observed a few times. The chain joins TRBV9 to TRBJ2-6; no firm D call. Germline CDR1 reads SGDLS; CDR2 reads YYNGEE. Trimming took 1 base from V and 4 from J, leaving 6 bases between them. CDR3 length equals 14 residues. This CDR3 reads CASSVQSGANVLTF. The DNA for the CDR3 is TGTGCCAGCAGCGTACAGTCAGGGGCCAACGTCCTGACTTTC.

This sequence joins TRBV5-1 and TRBJ2-2; D remains unclear. The germline CDR1 and CDR2 sequences are SGHRS and YFSETQ. The CDR3 is 17 amino acids. Between the trimmed V and J ends, which lost 0 bases and 0 bases, there was a span of 12 bases. For the CDR3, the DNA is TGCGCCAGCAGCTTGGAGCCCAGATATGCGAACACCGGGGAGCTGTTTTTT. It translates to CASSLEPRYANTGELFF.

The chain carries TRBV7-3 and TRBJ2-1; possibly TRBD2 for D (5 bases). Looked up from germline, CDR1 is SGHTA and CDR2 is FQGTGA. Trimming removed 5 bases at V and 7 bases at J, with 18 bases between. This CDR3 is 15 amino acids long. This CDR3 is CASSPRAVSSNEQFF. The CDR3, as DNA: TGTGCCAGCAGCCCGCGGGCGGTCTCTAGTAATGAGCAGTTCTTC.

In its sample, this clonotype was seen a few times. The V call is TRBV7-9, the J call TRBJ2-5; tentatively, D is TRBD1 (6 bases). The CDR3 is 13 amino acids. The germline gives CDR1 SEHNR, CDR2 FQNEAQ (reference sequence). Trimming took 5 bases from V and 9 from J, leaving 16 bases between them. In DNA, the CDR3 is TGTGCCAGCAGCACCTGGACAGTAGATTCCCAGTACTTC. This codes for CASSTWTVDSQYF.

About this clonotype itself: A much bigger clone sits one base away, suggesting this may be a read error. The chain couples TRBV29-1 to TRBJ2-3; 8 bases are a match to TRBD2. This CDR3 contains 15 residues. Per germline, CDR1 SQVTM and CDR2 ANQGSEA. The chain's CDR3 is CSADRSGATTDAQYF. CDR3 sequence (DNA): TGCAGCGCTGATCGTAGCGGGGCGACCACAGATGCGCAGTATTTT.

J is TRBJ2-3 and V is TRBV24-1; no clear D. The CDR3 is 15 amino acids. Germline V lookup: CDR1 KGHDR, CDR2 SFDVKD. Trimming took off 6 bases at V and 2 bases at J, with 14 bases between the two ends. Written as DNA, the CDR3 is TGTGCCACCAGTATATCGACCCACCCCACAGATACGCAGTATTTT. Residues: CATSISTHPTDTQYF.

This sequence joins TRBV4-3 and TRBJ2-7; D remains unclear. The length of the CDR3 is 12 residues. Germline CDR1 is LGHNA and CDR2 is YSLEER. Trimming pared 8 bases from V and 3 bases from J, leaving 11 bases between. The CDR3 DNA follows: TGCGCCAGCGGTTTGATGGGCTACGAGCAGTACTTC. It translates to CASGLMGYEQYF.

This clonotype has just a few counts. The genes are TRBV20-1 and TRBJ2-5, with TRBD1 matching 11 bases. From germline, CDR1 is DFQATT and CDR2 SNEGSKA (reference sequence). The CDR3 has 14 residues. Here the CDR3 DNA reads TGCAGCCAGATGGGACAGGGGGTGGGAGAGACCCAGTACTTC. Its protein is CSQMGQGVGETQYF.